The T cell receptor (delta chain) under discussion was sequenced for a study of γδ T cells in repeated Plasmodium falciparum infection (dated by TCRdb to the early 2020s). Turning to the overall study: Malian children exposed to intense seasonal malaria transmission were enrolled in the natural-infection arm and compared with Australian children matched for age and gender. The gammadelta TCR repertoires from Mali were analysed in two ways: cross-sectionally during periods with no transmission, and longitudinally across episodes of acute febrile malaria. Four controlled human malaria infections were administered to about five malaria-naive U.S. adults over roughly 590 days by bites from P. falciparum NF54-infected Anopheles stephensi mosquitoes. In the study, the shaping of the human gammadelta T cell repertoire by repeated Plasmodium falciparum infection was examined using natural infection in Mali and controlled human malaria infection. Samples were collected from controlled-infection subjects at baseline, immediately before selected infections, and 21 days after each infection.

For bulk TCR repertoire analysis, Vgamma9/Vdelta2+ and Vdelta2-negative gammadelta T cell populations were isolated by flow sorting from peripheral blood mononuclear cells. Sequences TSWWSYY (CDR1) and QGS (CDR2) are obtained from the germline V gene. The CDR3 has 21 amino acids, counting the end cysteine and phenylalanine. The sequence is cut down to CDR3 DNA, 63 bases in frame from base 1. The junction shows trimming of 0 bases on V and 3 bases on J, and the gene matches do not reach 22 bases of it. A note on this clone: Its target antigen remains unknown. The protein that TCRdb holds for this DNA derives from a much larger clone and differs from the translated DNA at residue 10, which likely indicates a read error; the protein shown here is translated from the DNA.

The method was multiplex PCR. This sample was sequenced with an Illumina MiSeq. Both TCR gamma (TRG) and TCR delta (TRD) chains were sequenced from each sorted gammadelta T cell sample. As for the authors' bioinformatics: The repertoire analyses drew on clonotype tree plots, the accumulated frequency of the top 20 clonotypes, and diversity index (DI) and D75 metrics. With CATT, TCRdb called clones again from the public reads; duplicate DNA rows were later joined. The V and J calls, along with clone size, are taken from TCRdb and not from the paper's own processing. This sample comprises tens of thousands of delta-chain clones, 1.7% of them detected only once. Approximately 16% of the sample lies in the top ten. The study at large found these results: Because the controlled-infection cohort was small, analysis of inter-individual variability in gammadelta T cell responses was limited. The Malian cohort came from a small rural village of predominantly one ethnic group, limiting generalizability. Vgamma9/Vdelta2+ TCR repertoires kept a highly stable polyclonal repertoire across time and infection, and many TCRgamma sequences overlapped between individuals. In Vdelta2-negative, largely Vdelta1+, gammadelta TCR repertoires, repeated controlled infections appeared to drive waves of new clonotype selection. Compared with the repertoires of Australian children, the Vdelta2-negative gammadelta TCR repertoires of Malian children appeared more clonally expanded, less diverse and less shared.

The sequence is built from TRDV1 and TRDJ1; TRDD3 agrees with 7 junctional bases. This TCR came from a pool of human donors (malaria-infected and uninfected, not separated). Sequencing was done on a sample of gamma-delta T cells from blood. Read as DNA, the sequence is TGTGCTCTTGGGGAACTAATGGGGTACTGTGGGATACCCTACCTTCCCGATAAACTCATCTTT. Its translation is CALGELMGYCGIPYLPDKLIF.